The 23 T cell receptor beta chains below were found in one sample sequenced in a study of T cell responses to AZD1222 COVID-19 vaccine. Clones were read by immunoSEQ multiplex PCR, and TCRdb kept only the in-frame ones, dropping some. Of some 150,000 clones listed, about nine tenths are singletons. The sequencing used peripheral blood, collected on day 0 of AZD1222 vaccination. Receptors were obtained from an adult in good health.

This clone has only a few counts. V usage is TRBV15 and J usage is TRBJ2-3; possible D gene TRBD2, 7 bases. The V end lost 7 bases, the J end lost 1 base, and 9 bases lay between the germline ends. The length of the CDR3 is 13 residues. Germline V CDR1 and CDR2: LNHNV, YYDKDF (reference sequence). Written as DNA, the CDR3 is TGTGCCACCAAAGGGGGGGGCACAGATACGCAGTATTTT. It translates to CATKGGGTDTQYF.

The chain links TRBV19 to TRBJ1-3, with no clear D. This CDR3 has 16 amino acids. From germline, CDR1 is LNHDA and CDR2 SQIVND (reference sequence). The ends were cut back, 3 bases at V and 2 bases at J, with 14 bases in the middle. This CDR3 is CASSIPRARTGNTIYF. The CDR3 DNA reads TGTGCCAGTAGTATTCCGAGGGCAAGAACTGGAAACACCATATATTTT.

V usage is TRBV7-9 and J usage is TRBJ2-1; D is ambiguous. Germline lookup yields CDR1 SEHNR and CDR2 FQNEAQ (reference sequence). This CDR3 is built from 10 residues. CDR3 amino acids: CVGSANEQFF. The DNA of the CDR3 is TGTGTCGGCTCTGCCAATGAGCAGTTCTTC.

The chain links TRBV2 to TRBJ2-5; maybe TRBD1 (6 bases). Germline V gives CDR1 SNHLY, CDR2 FYNNEI. This CDR3 is built from 14 residues. Trimming cost V 6 bases and J 5 bases, with 16 bases left between them. This CDR3 reads CASRTGTRWETQYF. The CDR3 DNA sequence: TGTGCCAGCAGAACCGGGACACGGTGGGAGACCCAGTACTTC.

Remarks on this clone: The junction does not match germline at one end; this may be a read error. The chain couples TRBV28 to TRBJ1-2; D is unclear. This CDR3 comprises 12 residues. Germline V CDR1 and CDR2: MDHEN, SYDVKM. In DNA, the CDR3 is TGTGCCAGCAGTTTAGATCTCAATGGGTACACCTTC. Amino acid sequence: CASSLDLNGYTF.

This chain joins TRBV18 and TRBJ2-4, with D perhaps being TRBD1 or TRBD2 (5 bases each). Germline lookup yields CDR1 KGHSH and CDR2 LQKENI. The CDR3 has 16 amino acids. The V end was cut by 2 bases, the J end by 3 bases, with 14 bases between. The CDR3 spells CASSPSRDGGKNIQYF. The CDR3 nucleotides read TGTGCCAGCTCACCATCCCGGGACGGTGGCAAAAACATTCAGTACTTC. Drawing the rest from reference TRBV18 and TRBJ2-4, the complete variable domain is NAGVMQNPRHLVRRRGQEARLRCSPMKGHSHVYWYRQLPEEGLKFMVYLQKENIIDESGMPKERFSAEFPKEGPSILRIQQVVRGDSAAYFCASSPSRDGGKNIQYFGAGTRLSVL.

V usage is TRBV7-9 and J usage is TRBJ2-3; 8 bases are a match to TRBD2. The CDR3 spans 15 residues. The V segment lost 4 bases and the J segment 0 bases; nucleotides outside the gene matches: 3. Germline CDR1 SEHNR, CDR2 FQNEAQ (reference sequence). The CDR3 DNA sequence: TGTGCCAGCAGCTATACTAGCGGAAGCACAGATACGCAGTATTTT. Its protein product is CASSYTSGSTDTQYF.

V is TRBV5-4 and J is TRBJ2-5; weak D call: TRBD1 (5 bases). This CDR3 has 14 residues. Germline V gene data show CDR1 as SGHNT and CDR2 as YYREEE (reference sequence). Between the trimmed V and J ends, which lost 1 base and 4 bases, there was a span of 11 bases. CDR3 loop: CASSLRVGAETQYF. The CDR3 DNA reads TGTGCCAGCAGCTTGAGGGTAGGGGCAGAGACCCAGTACTTC.

The chain combines TRBV27 with TRBJ1-6; unclear D gene. In germline, CDR1 is MNHEY, CDR2 SMNVEV (reference sequence). V lost 5 bases and J lost 7, with 6 bases in between. The CDR3 length is 12 residues. CDR3 sequence: CASSPGNSPLHF. DNA of the CDR3: TGTGCCAGCAGTCCGGGGAATTCACCCCTCCACTTT.

The chain uses TRBV30 and TRBJ2-3; D unresolved. Looked up from germline, CDR1 is GTSNPN and CDR2 is SVGIG (reference sequence). Trimming took 5 bases from V and 2 from J, leaving 11 bases between them. The length of the CDR3 is 13 residues. This CDR3 is CAWSSSLTDTQYF. In DNA, the CDR3 is TGTGCCTGGTCATCCTCCCTCACAGATACGCAGTATTTT.

This chain uses TRBV27 with TRBJ2-3; D is unclear. Germline lookup yields CDR1 MNHEY and CDR2 SMNVEV (reference sequence). The CDR3 spans 14 residues. With 3 bases removed from V and 5 bases from J, the gap between germline ends came to 12 bases. The CDR3 region is CASSFLARGDTQYF. The CDR3 DNA reads TGTGCCAGCAGTTTTTTGGCCAGAGGAGATACGCAGTATTTT.

The chain combines TRBV7-2 with TRBJ1-5; D is perhaps TRBD1 (5 bases). Per germline, CDR1 SGHTA and CDR2 FQGNSA. Trimming removed 5 bases at V and 6 bases at J, with 17 bases between. This CDR3 is 15 amino acids long. DNA for the CDR3: TGTGCCAGCAGCAACGAGACAGAGCGTGGTCAGCCCCAGCATTTT. Its protein product is CASSNETERGQPQHF.

The rearrangement uses TRBV5-6 and TRBJ1-2; 11 bases are a match to TRBD1. This CDR3 contains 15 residues. Unmatched junction bases numbered 9, after V lost 4 bases and J lost 7 bases. Germline V gene data show CDR1 as SGHDT and CDR2 as YYEEEE. CDR3 in DNA: TGTGCCAGCAGCCATTCGGGACAGGGGGGTCGTGGCTACACCTTC. Translated, it gives CASSHSGQGGRGYTF.

The chain employs TRBV21-1 and TRBJ2-2; TRBD1 is the table's D call, not checked against the DNA. TRBV21-1 is labeled a pseudogene. The CDR3 extends over 17 amino acids. The CDR3 sequence is CASSKGGQGPPTGELFF. The DNA for the CDR3 is TGTGCCAGCAGCAAAGGGGGACAGGGCCCCCCCACCGGGGAGCTGTTTTTT.

The V and J genes are TRBV5-1 and TRBJ1-1; TRBD1 matches at 8 bases. There are 14 residues in the CDR3. Germline V CDR1 and CDR2: SGHRS, YFSETQ. Trimming at V came to 6 bases and at J to 3 bases, leaving 7 bases not matched to a gene. The CDR3 protein is CASTLMGQDTEAFF. The CDR3 DNA sequence: TGCGCCAGCACCCTGATGGGACAGGACACTGAAGCTTTCTTT.

This sequence joins TRBV19 and TRBJ1-5; D is perhaps TRBD1 (6 bases). V lost 9 bases and J lost 7, with 22 bases in between. The germline V gene has CDR1 LNHDA and CDR2 SQIVND (reference sequence). The CDR3 is made up of 15 amino acids. The DNA for the CDR3 is TGTGCCAGCAACGGAGGGGGGTTGGGGAACCAGCCCCAGCATTTT. It encodes CASNGGGLGNQPQHF.

The chain joins TRBV5-8 to TRBJ2-5; 7 bases align to TRBD2. CDR1 and CDR2 from the germline V gene are SGHTS and YDEGEE. CDR3 length: 14 amino acids. Losses at the gene ends were 4 bases for V and 1 base for J; bases not matched to a gene: 4. CDR3 protein: CASSGRVRQETQYF. Here the CDR3 DNA reads TGTGCCAGCAGCGGGAGGGTTCGCCAAGAGACCCAGTACTTC.

The chain combines TRBV18 with TRBJ2-3; D call uncertain. The CDR3 covers 13 residues. Germline V gives CDR1 KGHSH, CDR2 LQKENI. The V end was cut by 0 bases, the J end by 1 base, with 2 bases between. Here the CDR3 DNA reads TGTGCCAGCTCACCACCCGGCACAGATACGCAGTATTTT. Translating it yields CASSPPGTDTQYF.

The J gene is TRBJ1-4, the V gene TRBV4-2; D is unresolved. The V end lost 1 base, the J end lost 8 bases, and 11 bases lay between the germline ends. Germline assignment: CDR1 LGHNA and CDR2 YNFKEQ. This CDR3 region has 14 residues. CDR3 region: CASSQGEGGEKLFF. CDR3 sequence (DNA): TGTGCCAGCAGCCAAGGTGAGGGAGGGGAAAAACTGTTTTTT.

As DNA, the CDR3 is TGCGCCAGCAGCTTGGGAGGGCTAGCGAGCACAGATACGCAGTATTTT. This sequence encodes CASSLGGLASTDTQYF. This sequence joins TRBV5-1 and TRBJ2-3; D is possibly TRBD2 (6 bases). V gave up 0 bases and J gave up 0 bases, with 11 bases separating them. In germline, CDR1 is SGHRS, CDR2 YFSETQ. CDR3 size: 16 residues.

This chain connects TRBV27 to TRBJ1-2; no definite D call. CDR1 and CDR2 (germline): MNHEY, SMNVEV (reference sequence). The CDR3 sequence is 14 residues long. Trimming left V 5 bases short and J 2 bases short, with 12 bases between. The CDR3: CASSPSWANYGYTF. Here the CDR3 DNA reads TGTGCCAGCAGTCCCTCCTGGGCAAACTATGGCTACACCTTC.

The chain carries TRBV7-3 and TRBJ2-1; 9 positions agree with TRBD1. CDR1 SGHTA and CDR2 FQGTGA come from the germline V gene. The V gene end was trimmed by 8 bases and the J gene end by 6 bases; junction bases not matched to a gene: 5. The CDR3 loop spans 13 amino acids. The CDR3 DNA is TGTGCCAGCCGGGGACAGGGCGGCAATGAGCAGTTCTTC. Its translation: CASRGQGGNEQFF.

The chain links TRBV28 to TRBJ2-1, with D uncertain. Germline V CDR1 and CDR2: MDHEN, SYDVKM. The CDR3 sequence is 15 residues long. Trimming pared 6 bases from V and 7 bases from J, leaving 19 bases between. The CDR3 DNA sequence: TGTGCCAGCAGCCTGGCGGCAGGCGCGAGGAATGAGCAGTTCTTC. It codes for CASSLAAGARNEQFF.